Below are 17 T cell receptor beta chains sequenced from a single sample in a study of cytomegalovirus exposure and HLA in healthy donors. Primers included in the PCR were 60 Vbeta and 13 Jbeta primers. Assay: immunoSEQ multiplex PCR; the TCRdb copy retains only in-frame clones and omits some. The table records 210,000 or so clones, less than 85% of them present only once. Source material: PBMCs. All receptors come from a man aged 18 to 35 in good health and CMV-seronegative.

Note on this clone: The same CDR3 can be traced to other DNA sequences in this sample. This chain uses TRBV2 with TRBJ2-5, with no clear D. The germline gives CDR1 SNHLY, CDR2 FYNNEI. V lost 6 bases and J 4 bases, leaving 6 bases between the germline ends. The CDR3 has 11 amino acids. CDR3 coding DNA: TGTGCCAGCAGCTTATCAGAGACCCAGTACTTC. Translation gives CASSLSETQYF.

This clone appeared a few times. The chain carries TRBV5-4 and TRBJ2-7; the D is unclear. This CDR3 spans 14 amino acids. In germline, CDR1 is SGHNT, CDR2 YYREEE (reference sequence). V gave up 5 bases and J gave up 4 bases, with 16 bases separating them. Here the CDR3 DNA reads TGTGCCAGCAGGGCTGACATACTTATATACGAGCAGTACTTC. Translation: CASRADILIYEQYF.

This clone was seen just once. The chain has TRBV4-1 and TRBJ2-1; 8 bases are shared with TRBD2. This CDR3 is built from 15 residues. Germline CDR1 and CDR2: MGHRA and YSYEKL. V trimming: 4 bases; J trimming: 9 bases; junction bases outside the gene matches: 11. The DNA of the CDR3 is TGCGCCAGCAGCCCCGGACTAGCCGGTGGTACTGAGCAGTTCTTC. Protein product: CASSPGLAGGTEQFF.

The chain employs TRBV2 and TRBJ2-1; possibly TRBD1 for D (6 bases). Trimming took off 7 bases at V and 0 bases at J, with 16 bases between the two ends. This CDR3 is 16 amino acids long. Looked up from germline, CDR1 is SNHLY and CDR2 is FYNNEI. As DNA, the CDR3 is TGTGCCAGCAAGGTGGGGGCCGGTGGCTCCTACAATGAGCAGTTCTTC. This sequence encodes CASKVGAGGSYNEQFF.

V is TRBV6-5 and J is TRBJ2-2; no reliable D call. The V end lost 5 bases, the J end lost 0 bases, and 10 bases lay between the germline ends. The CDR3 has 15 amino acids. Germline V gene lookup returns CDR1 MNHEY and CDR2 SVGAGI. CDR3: CASSAYSTNTGELFF. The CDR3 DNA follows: TGTGCCAGCAGTGCCTACTCAACGAACACCGGGGAGCTGTTTTTT.

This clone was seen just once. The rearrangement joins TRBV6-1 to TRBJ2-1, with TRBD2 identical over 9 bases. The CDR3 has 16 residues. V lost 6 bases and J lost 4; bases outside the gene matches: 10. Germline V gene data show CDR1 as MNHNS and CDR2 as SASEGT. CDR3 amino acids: CASSENLAGLYNEQFF. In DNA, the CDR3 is TGTGCCAGCAGCGAAAACCTAGCGGGATTATACAATGAGCAGTTCTTC.

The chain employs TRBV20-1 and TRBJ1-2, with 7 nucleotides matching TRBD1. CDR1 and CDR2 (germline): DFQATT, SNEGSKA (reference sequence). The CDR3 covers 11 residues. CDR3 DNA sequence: TGCAGCTGCGACAGGGAAGGAGGCTACACCTTC. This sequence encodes CSCDREGGYTF.

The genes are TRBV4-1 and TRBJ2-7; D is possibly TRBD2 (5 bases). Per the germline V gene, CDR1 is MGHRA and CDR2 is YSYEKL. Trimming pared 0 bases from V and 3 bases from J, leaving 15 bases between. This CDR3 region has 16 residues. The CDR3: CASSQDVASSHYEQYF. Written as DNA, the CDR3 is TGCGCCAGCAGCCAAGATGTAGCTAGCAGTCACTACGAGCAGTACTTC.

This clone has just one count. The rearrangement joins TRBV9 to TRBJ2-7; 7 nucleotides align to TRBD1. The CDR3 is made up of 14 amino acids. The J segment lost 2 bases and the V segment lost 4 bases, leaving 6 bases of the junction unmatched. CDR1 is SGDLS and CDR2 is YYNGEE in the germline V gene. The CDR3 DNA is TGTGCCAGCAGCCTAGGGGACAGTACCTACGAGCAGTACTTC. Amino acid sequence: CASSLGDSTYEQYF.

The CDR3 region is CASSFSTQSNEKLFF. The CDR3 DNA is TGTGCCAGCAGCTTTTCGACACAAAGTAATGAAAAACTGTTTTTT. The chain has TRBV5-4 and TRBJ1-4, with unresolved D. V lost 2 bases and J 4 bases, leaving 12 bases between the germline ends. Germline-derived CDR1 and CDR2 are SGHNT and YYREEE (reference sequence). CDR3 length: 15 residues.

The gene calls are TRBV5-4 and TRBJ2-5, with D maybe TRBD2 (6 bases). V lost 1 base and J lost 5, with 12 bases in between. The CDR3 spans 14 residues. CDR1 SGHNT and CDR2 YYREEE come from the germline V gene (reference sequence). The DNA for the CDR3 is TGTGCCAGCAGCTTGAGACTGGAGGGGGAGACCCAGTACTTC. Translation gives CASSLRLEGETQYF.

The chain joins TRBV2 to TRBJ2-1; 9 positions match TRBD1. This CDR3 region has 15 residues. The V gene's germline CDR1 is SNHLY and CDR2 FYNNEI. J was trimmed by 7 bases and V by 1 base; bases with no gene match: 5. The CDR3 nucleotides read TGTGCCAGCAGTGAAGGACAGGGGGTCTGGAATGAGCAGTTCTTC. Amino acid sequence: CASSEGQGVWNEQFF.

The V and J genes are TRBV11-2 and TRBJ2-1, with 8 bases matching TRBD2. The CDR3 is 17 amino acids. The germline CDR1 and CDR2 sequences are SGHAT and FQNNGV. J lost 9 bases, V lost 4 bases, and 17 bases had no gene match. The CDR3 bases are TGTGCCAGCAGCTACCCGATTGGACTAGCCCCTTCTGTTGAGCAGTTCTTC. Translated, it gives CASSYPIGLAPSVEQFF.

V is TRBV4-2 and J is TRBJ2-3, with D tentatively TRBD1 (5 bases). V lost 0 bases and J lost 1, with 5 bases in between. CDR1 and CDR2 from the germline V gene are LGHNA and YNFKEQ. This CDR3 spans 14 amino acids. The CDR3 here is CASSQEGRTDTQYF. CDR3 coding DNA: TGTGCCAGCAGCCAAGAGGGGCGCACAGATACGCAGTATTTT.

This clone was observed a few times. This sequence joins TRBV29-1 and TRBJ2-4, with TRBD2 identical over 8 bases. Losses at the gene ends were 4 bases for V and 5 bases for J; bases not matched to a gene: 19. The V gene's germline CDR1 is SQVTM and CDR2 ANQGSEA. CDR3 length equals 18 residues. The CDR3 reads CSVGEGPSGRALENIQYF. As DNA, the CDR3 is TGCAGCGTTGGAGAGGGGCCCTCCGGGAGGGCCCTCGAAAACATTCAGTACTTC.

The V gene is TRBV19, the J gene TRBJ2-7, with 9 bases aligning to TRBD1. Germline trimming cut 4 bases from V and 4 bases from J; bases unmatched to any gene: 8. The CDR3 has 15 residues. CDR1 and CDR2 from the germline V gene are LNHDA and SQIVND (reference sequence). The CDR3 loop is CASSNPSTGGYEQYF. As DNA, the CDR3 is TGTGCCAGTAGTAATCCGTCGACAGGGGGATACGAGCAGTACTTC.

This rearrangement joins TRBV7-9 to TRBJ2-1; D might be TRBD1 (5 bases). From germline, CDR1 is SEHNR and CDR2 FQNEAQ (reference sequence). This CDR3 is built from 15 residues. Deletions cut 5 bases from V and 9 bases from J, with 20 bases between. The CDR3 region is CASSQQVRDVTEQFF. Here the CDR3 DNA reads TGTGCCAGCAGCCAACAGGTACGTGATGTGACTGAGCAGTTCTTC.